This T cell receptor beta chain was obtained from a study of blood T cell repertoires in COVID-19. Study summary: Material from acute and convalescent COVID-19 was sourced from the United States, Italy and Spain.

Cohort 3 donors counted as recovered after two negative PCRs, clearance, or resolved symptoms. Libraries were prepared by immunoSEQ multiplex PCR; TCRdb keeps only in-frame clonotypes and omits some of them. The sample includes about 370,000 clones, around 91% of them seen just once. The CDR3 runs to 15 residues. Germline CDR1 and CDR2: MDHEN and SYDVKM. J gave up 5 bases and V 3 bases, and 8 bases lay outside the gene matches. V and J are TRBV28 and TRBJ2-3; 7 nucleotides align to TRBD2. Material: PBMCs or T cells enriched from blood (not recorded which). The receptor's source is a man aged 18 to 30 who had recovered from COVID-19. This CDR3 reads CASSFGGGGGDTQYF. CDR3 nucleotide sequence: TGTGCCAGCAGTTTTGGTGGCGGGGGTGGAGATACGCAGTATTTT.